The text below deals with one TCR beta chain. Its antigen is currently not known. The sample originates from a study of cytomegalovirus exposure and HLA in healthy donors (dated by TCRdb to about 2017). For the wider study: According to an earlier analysis of several hundred of the donors, about 179 million T cells yielded roughly 110 million unique TCR beta sequences and more than 250 Gb of sequence data. An early release that covered some 630 HLA-typed donors contained approximately 300 gigabases of sequencing data and tens of millions of unique TCR sequences. Of the roughly 410 genotyped donors, 81% were placed in the genetic ancestry cluster associated with self-reported Caucasian donors. The study aimed to test whether signatures of past pathogen exposure could be identified by cataloging public T cell receptors. Using immunosequencing, the study profiled T cell repertoires from some 670 subjects and related those repertoires to cytomegalovirus serostatus. In addition to the first cohort of 650 to 750 subjects, a separate validation cohort of some 120 different subjects was used. To predict cytomegalovirus infection status, the study brought together high-throughput TCR immunosequencing, statistical association of individual TCRs with disease status, and machine learning. A later analysis re-analyzed previously published TCR beta repertoires from 550 to 700 donors and added high-resolution HLA genotyping to study TCR occurrence patterns. In the later analysis, no new phenotypic data were used to find candidate immune exposures; instead, reliance was placed on TCR beta sequences and their occurrence across donors. An earlier analysis of about 600 of the donors used high-throughput TCR beta sequencing to judge whether each TCR beta V gene segment behaved as functional or pseudogenic. Donor age, sex, ethnicity and CMV serostatus were compiled alongside the repertoire data. In a later genetic analysis, genome-wide SNP genotypes for 398 of the 666 donors were used, and that subset was treated as a discovery cohort. All discovery cohort repertoires had been generated using a single sequencing platform. Class I and class II HLA loci were covered by the typing at four-digit resolution. Typing coverage varied by locus: about 629-640 donors for A, B, C, DRB1 and DQB1; approximately 500 for DQA1; approximately 570 for DPA1; approximately 470 for DPB1. Four or five DR-DQ haplotypes were treated as single units for association and clustering because of strong linkage in the cohort. Across about 370 genotyped donors of the cohort, an average of about 250,000 unique TCR beta nucleotide sequences per donor were sequenced, and roughly 18% of those sequences were non-productive.

Based on the germline V gene (reference sequence), the CDR1 and CDR2 sequences are MNHNY and SVGAGI. V is trimmed back by 8 bases and J by 7 bases, and the junction contains 7 bases that no gene match accounts for. Reading from cysteine to phenylalanine, the CDR3 counts 14 amino acids. Only CDR3 DNA is held: 42 bases, read in frame from base 1. The cohort comprised several hundred healthy bone marrow donors. At the time of sampling, all cohort members were nominally healthy, though unrecorded immune exposures were likely present. The donor was CMV seronegative and belonged to the group of around 400 seronegative cohort members. A peripheral blood sample was provided by each donor, and peripheral blood mononuclear cells were used for TCR beta sequencing. Genomic DNA was extracted from the blood cell samples with the Qiagen DNeasy Blood Extraction Kit. Receptors were amplified or captured by the immunoSEQ multiplex PCR assay. The multiplex PCR relied on a mix of 60 forward primers for TCR Vbeta segments and 13 reverse primers for TCR Jbeta segments. The CDR3 region of rearranged TCR beta genes was amplified from genomic DNA by a multiplex PCR assay. On the Illumina HiSeq System, the amplified TCR beta libraries were sequenced as 87-base-pair reads. On the study's bioinformatics: Across the 700 or so repertoires, a later analysis counted approximately 83 million unique TCR beta chains, approximately 10 million of which were shared by at least two donors. Raw reads were error-corrected and collapsed into unique sequences by a nearest-neighbor algorithm in which closely related sequences were merged to remove PCR and sequencing errors. CDR3 sequences were aligned to IMGT reference sequences to assign V, D and J gene segments. For a sequence to be retained, at least a six-nucleotide match to both a V gene segment and a J gene segment was required. Rearrangements were classified as productive when the CDR3 lacked stop codons and remained in frame with V and J, and all other rearrangements were classified as non-productive. Following IMGT convention, CDR3 was defined as the stretch from the second conserved V-encoded cysteine to the conserved J-encoded phenylalanine. The earlier analysis of some 600 of the donors excluded sequences that lacked an unambiguous match to a single V gene segment. An earlier analysis of 450 to 650 of the donors called V segments functional above 56.7% productive rearrangements and segregating when the between-donor standard deviation exceeded 5%. A statistical classification framework was developed to diagnose cytomegalovirus status using the catalog of TCR beta chain sequences. V and J gene assignment, in a later analysis, came from comparing TCR nucleotide sequences with IMGT/GENE-DB human TR gene sequences. Using the TCRdist pipeline, a later analysis assigned CDR3 sequences along with most-parsimonious VDJ recombination scenarios. In a later analysis, each TCR beta chain was defined by its CDR3 amino acid sequence together with its V-gene family, and reads without a unique V-gene family were excluded. To address suspected cross-contamination and a sequencing artifact, a later analysis removed roughly 640 highly shared, low-generation-probability nucleotide sequences. In a later analysis, a clonal expansion index for each public chain was calculated from normalized within-repertoire ranks of inferred template counts. Generation probabilities in a later analysis came from a VDJ recombination model fitted to out-of-frame rearrangements, and those results were checked against IGoR. A later analysis scored TCR-TCR, TCR-HLA and TCR-CMV co-occurrence with hypergeometric tests, applying a repertoire-size bias correction to TCR pairs. False discovery rates were estimated in a later analysis by permuting HLA or CMV assignments 20 times. In a later analysis, co-occurring TCRs were grouped with DBSCAN, and TCRdist sequence similarity was added when clustering was performed within HLA-allele-positive subsets. Co-occurrence clustering excluded repertoires with fewer than 30,000 or more than 120,000 public chains, plus five with anomalous nucleotide sharing. Entries here come from immuneACCESS through TCRdb and include only in-frame sequences with V and J called. Some clones fail to appear in such tables; in the studies checked, an unresolved V gene covers under half of the shortfall, and the cause of the remainder is unknown. The V and J calls and clone size were taken over from that table, and D and trimming were inferred from the DNA. The sample's clone listing holds 56,000 or so clones. The ten top clones hold around 2.3% of the sample.

General study outcomes and caveats: A later analysis reported that several top co-occurrence clusters appeared linked to parvovirus B19, influenza, CMV and Epstein-Barr virus. Presence/absence analyses assumed roughly uniform sequencing depth across donors, an assumption that may not hold. Linkage disequilibrium might explain the correlated functional status among segregating V segments, but an unknown experimental factor could not be ruled out. A further reported finding was that TCR beta sequences accurately predicted the HLA-A and HLA-B alleles for most subjects in the first cohort. The study gave a list of over 150 TCR beta chains associated with cytomegalovirus. Specific HLA alleles were associated with 15,000 to 20,000 TCR beta sequences at a false discovery rate of 0.05 in a later analysis. In an earlier analysis of 587 of the donors, most TCR beta V segments appeared in productive rearrangements about 87% or about 30% of the time, broadly matching IMGT annotations. For the cohort, immune exposure information was limited to CMV serostatus. Compared with the approximately 670-donor mean, donors in an Asian-associated ancestry cluster had fewer N-insertions in productive TCRs, according to a later genetic analysis. In a later genetic analysis, a missense DCLRE1C variant was associated with V-gene and J-gene trimming of TCR beta chains, and the association was replicated in an independent cohort. Across donors, most TCR sequences were observed very rarely, whereas some public TCRs were present in many individuals. Cytomegalovirus status was reported to be diagnosed by the classifier with high specificity and sensitivity in both the original and validation cohorts. Because counts were too low, about 18 rarely observed V segments, including chromosome 9 orphons, were excluded from the earlier analysis of some 590 of the donors. This cohort had only TCR beta chains sequenced, and the lack of alpha or paired-chain data limited which features could be detected. Most CMV-associated TCR beta chains appeared to be HLA-restricted in a later analysis, and the HLA associations seemed to be driven largely by CMV exposure. According to a later analysis, TCR association rates differed among HLA loci, with DRB1 alleles showing the most associated TCRs and HLA-C alleles showing the fewest. Because HLA typing was missing for some donors at each locus, association tests included only the typed subset. A cluster of highly shared sequence variants was judged likely to be a technical artifact of the sequencing pipeline. In a later analysis, HLA-associated TCR beta chains showed more clonal expansion and lower generation probabilities than non-associated chains that were equally common. Because the 87-base-pair reads could not distinguish some IMGT-functional V segments, including TRBV6-2 and TRBV6-3, those segments were excluded. According to the authors, the approach could potentially be generalized to other disease states and immunological phenotypes. Assigning TCR associations to individual alleles was difficult when HLA alleles, especially DR and DQ, strongly co-occurred. Three of the identified cytomegalovirus-associated TCR beta chains were confirmed in vitro to be specific for cytomegalovirus antigens.

The specimen was PBMCs. The sequence is built from TRBV6-6 and TRBJ2-2; TRBD2 agrees with 10 junctional bases. This TCR came from a female donor in good health and CMV-seronegative. At the DNA level, the sequence is TGTGCCAGCGGGAGCGGGAGGGCCAGCGGGGAGCTGTTTTTT. It is translated as CASGSGRASGELFF.